The next 30 T cell receptor beta chains were all read from a single sample in a study of vaccination and CD4 T cells after COVID-19. The treatment was: approximately nine-day PBMC culture with coronavirus spike peptide pools or control peptides (ViraFEST assay). Sequencing of cultured CD4+ T cell DNA used the Oncomine TCR Beta short-read assay. TCRdb ran MiXCR on the PCR reads and lists one entry per CDR3 protein. The repertoire holds about 19,000 distinct CDR3 sequences, with 50% to 65% as singletons. The antigens of these receptors remain unknown. The sample taken for sequencing was CD4+ T cells from blood, cultured in vitro. These receptors were taken from a human donor who had recovered from COVID-19.

The rearrangement uses TRBV18 and TRBJ1-6, with D uncertain. Per germline, CDR1 KGHSH and CDR2 LQKENI. This CDR3 is built from 18 residues. V was pared by 0 bases and J by 4 bases, with 16 bases between. The CDR3 DNA sequence: TGTGCCAGCTCACCACCCACGGAGTTTGGGGATTATAATTCACCCCTCCACTTT. Translation gives CASSPPTEFGDYNSPLHF.

This clonotype appeared a few times. CDR3 bases: TGTGCCAGCAGCTTAGACGGGGGGTTCTATGGCTACACCTTC. Protein: CASSLDGGFYGYTF. The chain couples TRBV11-3 to TRBJ1-2, with D possibly TRBD1 on 5 matching bases. CDR1 SGHNT and CDR2 YENEEA come from the germline V gene. The length of the CDR3 is 14 residues. Trimming removed 0 bases from V and 4 bases from J, with 9 bases in between. The whole variable domain, filled in from reference TRBV11-3 and TRBJ1-2, reads EAGVVQSPRYKIIEKKQPVAFWCNPISGHNTLYWYLQNLGQGPELLIRYENEEAVDDSQLPKDRFSAERLKGVDSTLKIQPAELGDSAVYLCASSLDGGFYGYTFGSGTRLTVV.

The rearrangement joins TRBV12-3 or TRBV12-4 to TRBJ1-1, with 7 bases identical to TRBD1. This CDR3 spans 15 amino acids. The ends lost 7 bases at V and 4 bases at J; junction bases unmatched: 12. The CDR3 coding sequence is TGTGCCAGCACCACTCAGGGGGGCTTCGGCACTGAAGCTTTCTTT. Its protein is CASTTQGGFGTEAFF.

This clonotype showed up just once. The J gene is TRBJ1-2, the V gene TRBV2, with unresolved D. This CDR3 contains 14 residues. V lost 8 bases to trimming and J lost 8 bases, with 21 bases between them. CDR1 and CDR2 from the germline V gene are SNHLY and FYNNEI. As DNA, the CDR3 is TGTGCCAGCGCCCCCCGGTCGGGGTCGGGAGGCTACACCTTC. This sequence encodes CASAPRSGSGGYTF.

The chain has TRBV19 and TRBJ2-1; possibly TRBD2 for D (5 bases). Germline V gene sequence: CDR1 LNHDA, CDR2 SQIVND (reference sequence). V lost 5 bases to trimming and J lost 9 bases, with 8 bases between them. CDR3 length equals 11 residues. DNA for the CDR3: TGTGCCAGTAGTGCAGGAGGTGAGCAGTTCTTC. This gives the protein CASSAGGEQFF. Full variable domain (rest looked up from reference TRBV19 and TRBJ2-1): DGGITQSPKYLFRKEGQNVTLSCEQNLNHDAMYWYRQDPGQGLRLIYYSQIVNDFQKGDIAEGYSVSREKKESFPLTVTSAQKNPTAFYLCASSAGGEQFFGPGTRLTVL.

J is TRBJ2-1 and V is TRBV4-2; no clear D gene. The CDR3 is 12 residues long. Germline V gene lookup returns CDR1 LGHNA and CDR2 YNFKEQ. Trimming pared 0 bases from V and 10 bases from J, leaving 7 bases between. Written as DNA, the CDR3 is TGTGCCAGCAGCCAAGACGGAAGGGAGCAGTTCTTC. Translated, it gives CASSQDGREQFF.

The sample holds one count of this clonotype. The chain couples TRBV7-3 to TRBJ2-3; no reliable D call. In germline, CDR1 is SGHTA, CDR2 FQGTGA. Trimming cost V 1 base and J 2 bases, with 7 bases left between them. CDR3 length: 14 amino acids. The CDR3 sequence: CASSLSGNTDTQYF. Here the CDR3 DNA reads TGTGCCAGCAGCTTAAGTGGAAACACAGATACGCAGTATTTT. Full variable domain (remainder filled in from reference TRBV7-3 and TRBJ2-3): GAGVSQTPSNKVTEKGKYVELRCDPISGHTALYWYRQSLGQGPEFLIYFQGTGAADDSGLPNDRFFAVRPEGSVSTLKIQRTERGDSAVYLCASSLSGNTDTQYFGPGTRLTVL.

CDR3 nucleotide sequence: TGTGCCAGCAGTGGAGGTACCGGGGAGCTGTTTTTT. As protein: CASSGGTGELFF. The rearrangement joins TRBV2 to TRBJ2-2; D gene uncertain. Germline V lookup: CDR1 SNHLY, CDR2 FYNNEI. The CDR3 is made up of 12 amino acids. Trimming removed 4 bases at V and 5 bases at J, with 5 bases between.

This chain connects TRBV7-3 to TRBJ2-1, with D hard to call. The V end lost 8 bases, the J end lost 0 bases, and 11 bases lay between the germline ends. The CDR3 extends over 14 amino acids. The germline V gene encodes CDR1 SGHTA and CDR2 FQGTGA. This CDR3 is CASWSPSSYNEQFF. In DNA form, the CDR3 reads TGTGCCAGCTGGTCCCCGAGCTCCTACAATGAGCAGTTCTTC.

V and J are TRBV19 and TRBJ1-5; 8 bases map to TRBD1. Per the germline V gene, CDR1 is LNHDA and CDR2 is SQIVND (reference sequence). The V and J ends lost 5 bases and 3 bases, in that order; junction bases with no gene match: 9. The CDR3 totals 16 residues. The CDR3 nucleotides are TGTGCCAGTAGTCAAACCGGGACAGGCCTCAATCAGCCCCAGCATTTT. Protein: CASSQTGTGLNQPQHF.

The chain combines TRBV11-3 with TRBJ2-2, with TRBD1 as a possible D gene (7 bases). The CDR3 is made up of 16 amino acids. V was trimmed by 4 bases and J by 1 base, leaving 13 bases between them. Germline CDR1 SGHNT, CDR2 YENEEA. CDR3 sequence (DNA): TGTGCCAGCAGCTCCAGGGGGGCCCTGAACACCGGGGAGCTGTTTTTT. Translation: CASSSRGALNTGELFF.

This chain uses TRBV7-2 with TRBJ2-5; 10 bases are shared with TRBD1. The CDR3 runs to 14 residues. From germline, CDR1 is SGHTA and CDR2 FQGNSA. V was clipped by 8 bases and J by 6 bases; unmatched bases: 9. The CDR3 coding sequence is TGTGCCAGCGGATCGACAGGGGGCAAAAAGACCCAGTACTTC. It is translated as CASGSTGGKKTQYF.

This clonotype was recorded a few times. This chain joins TRBV19 and TRBJ1-2, with 10 positions matching TRBD1. Germline lookup yields CDR1 LNHDA and CDR2 SQIVND (reference sequence). The V segment lost 3 bases and the J segment 5 bases; nucleotides outside the gene matches: 6. The CDR3 has 15 amino acids. CDR3 nucleotide sequence: TGTGCCAGTAGTATCACCGGGACAGGGGAATATGGCTACACCTTC. It encodes CASSITGTGEYGYTF.

V is TRBV5-1 and J is TRBJ1-2; a weak D match, TRBD1 (5 bases). Germline V gene lookup returns CDR1 SGHRS and CDR2 YFSETQ. The CDR3 length is 17 residues. The V end lost 4 bases, the J end lost 6 bases, and 25 bases lay between the germline ends. CDR3 bases: TGCGCCAGCAGCCCGCCCTCACCAGCAGGGTCCGTCGATGGCTACACCTTC. Amino acids: CASSPPSPAGSVDGYTF.

V is TRBV30 and J is TRBJ2-1, with 12 bases aligning to TRBD2. This CDR3 has 14 amino acids. The germline V gene encodes CDR1 GTSNPN and CDR2 SVGIG (reference sequence). After removal of 2 bases from V and 7 bases from J, the junction contained 3 bases not matched to a gene. CDR3 sequence reads: CAWSWTSGINEQFF. The CDR3 bases are TGTGCCTGGAGTTGGACTAGCGGGATTAATGAGCAGTTCTTC.

The J gene is TRBJ2-3, the V gene TRBV6-2 or TRBV6-3, with 11 bases aligning to TRBD2. Germline lookup yields CDR1 MNHEY and CDR2 SVGEGT. This CDR3 region has 14 residues. The V gene end was trimmed by 7 bases and the J gene end by 2 bases; junction bases not matched to a gene: 2. The CDR3 DNA follows: TGTGCCAGCAAGGGACTAGCGGCCACAGATACGCAGTATTTT. Its protein product is CASKGLAATDTQYF.

V usage is TRBV4-3 and J usage is TRBJ1-5; D not certain. This CDR3 is built from 13 residues. Germline-derived CDR1 and CDR2 are LGHNA and YSLEER. Trimming removed 0 bases from V and 6 bases from J, with 6 bases in between. In DNA form, the CDR3 reads TGCGCCAGCAGCCAAGACGAGGTTCAGCCCCAGCATTTT. Encoded protein: CASSQDEVQPQHF.

CDR3 in DNA: TGCAGCGTGGGGACAGGGGGAACAGGCAATCAGCCCCAGCATTTT. This translates into CSVGTGGTGNQPQHF. The chain couples TRBV29-1 to TRBJ1-5, with 11 bases that match TRBD1. This CDR3 is built from 15 residues. The V gene's germline CDR1 is SQVTM and CDR2 ANQGSEA. Trimming cost V 6 bases and J 2 bases; bases outside gene matches: 6.

This sequence joins TRBV5-1 and TRBJ1-1; weak D call: TRBD1 (6 bases). CDR1 is SGHRS and CDR2 is YFSETQ in the germline V gene. Trimming took off 4 bases at V and 6 bases at J, with 16 bases between the two ends. The CDR3 totals 14 residues. CDR3 in amino acids: CASSKDSGRPEAFF. The DNA of the CDR3 is TGCGCCAGCAGCAAGGACAGTGGAAGGCCTGAAGCTTTCTTT.

The gene calls are TRBV15 and TRBJ1-4; possibly TRBD1 for D (5 bases). Trimming took 2 bases from V and 4 from J, leaving 11 bases between them. CDR3 length: 15 residues. Germline assignment: CDR1 LNHNV and CDR2 YYDKDF (reference sequence). DNA for the CDR3: TGTGCCACCAGCAGATCGACAGCCGTTAATGAAAAACTGTTTTTT. Amino acids: CATSRSTAVNEKLFF. Using reference TRBV15 and TRBJ1-4 for the parts outside the CDR3, the full variable domain is DAMVIQNPRYQVTQFGKPVTLSCSQTLNHNVMYWYQQKSSQAPKLLFHYYDKDFNNEADTPDNFQSRRPNTSFCFLDIRSPGLGDTAMYLCATSRSTAVNEKLFFGSGTQLSVL.

This chain uses TRBV20-1 with TRBJ2-1; 12 nucleotides align to TRBD2. Trimming removed 5 bases from V and 0 bases from J; junction bases left unmatched: 5. Germline loops: CDR1 DFQATT, CDR2 SNEGSKA (reference sequence). This CDR3 is built from 16 residues. DNA of the CDR3: TGCAGTGCTCGAAGACTAGCGGGAGTCTCCTACAATGAGCAGTTCTTC. Protein: CSARRLAGVSYNEQFF.

The chain combines TRBV6-1 with TRBJ2-3; D is unresolved. This CDR3 contains 14 residues. CDR1 and CDR2 from the germline V gene are MNHNS and SASEGT. Trimming cost V 0 bases and J 2 bases, with 6 bases left between them. CDR3 nucleotide sequence: TGTGCCAGCAGTGAAGCTACAGTCACAGATACGCAGTATTTT. This codes for CASSEATVTDTQYF.

This clonotype was found a few times. V usage is TRBV6-5 and J usage is TRBJ1-5, with 9 bases aligning to TRBD1. The ends lost 4 bases at V and 4 bases at J; junction bases unmatched: 11. The CDR3 is made up of 17 amino acids. Germline V gene sequence: CDR1 MNHEY, CDR2 SVGAGI. The CDR3 DNA is TGTGCCAGCAGTTTGCCCGGACAGGGGACCGGAAATCAGCCCCAGCATTTT. It codes for CASSLPGQGTGNQPQHF.

This chain connects TRBV28 to TRBJ2-1; 7 nucleotides match TRBD1. This CDR3 region has 16 residues. Germline values: CDR1 MDHEN, CDR2 SYDVKM. V dropped 6 bases and J dropped 4; count of bases not matched to a gene: 12. CDR3 nucleotide sequence: TGTGCCAGCAGATCCCCGCAGGGGGATGGATACAATGAGCAGTTCTTC. It encodes CASRSPQGDGYNEQFF.

This clonotype was counted between two and nine times. The J gene is TRBJ2-5, the V gene TRBV25-1, with TRBD2 identical over 7 bases. From germline, CDR1 is MGHDK and CDR2 SYGVNS. The CDR3 spans 15 residues. V trimming: 1 base; J trimming: 2 bases; junction bases outside the gene matches: 4. CDR3 DNA sequence: TGTGCCAGCAGTGAATCGGCTAGCGGTCAAGAGACCCAGTACTTC. As protein: CASSESASGQETQYF.

This clonotype counts as medium-sized (0.01 to 0.1%). This chain uses TRBV20-1 with TRBJ1-2; 9 bases match TRBD1. Germline V gives CDR1 DFQATT, CDR2 SNEGSKA (reference sequence). The length of the CDR3 is 14 residues. V was pared by 2 bases and J by 3 bases, with 4 bases of the junction left unmatched. The CDR3 loop reads CSARPGQGDYGYTF. In nucleotides, the CDR3 is TGCAGTGCTAGACCGGGACAGGGAGACTATGGCTACACCTTC.

The chain carries TRBV28 and TRBJ1-2; TRBD1 agrees at 8 bases. V lost 6 bases to trimming and J lost 0 bases; unmatched junction nucleotides: 6. CDR3 length: 15 residues. CDR1 and CDR2 from the germline V gene are MDHEN and SYDVKM. The CDR3 loop is CASSSRDRSNYGYTF. The CDR3 region has the DNA TGTGCCAGCAGCTCTAGGGACAGGTCTAACTATGGCTACACCTTC.

The chain recombines TRBV20-1 with TRBJ1-6, with 7 bases identical to TRBD1. The V segment lost 0 bases and the J segment 7 bases; nucleotides outside the gene matches: 9. The CDR3 sequence is 16 residues long. Germline V CDR1 and CDR2: DFQATT, SNEGSKA (reference sequence). CDR3 coding DNA: TGCAGTGCTAGAGAGTACAGGGGTGTGCCCAATTCACCCCTCCACTTT. It encodes CSAREYRGVPNSPLHF.

V is TRBV6-1 and J is TRBJ1-2, with a weak D call TRBD1 (6 bases). CDR1 MNHNS and CDR2 SASEGT come from the germline V gene. The CDR3 consists of 14 residues. V was shortened by 5 bases and J by 4 bases, with 14 bases between the two germline ends. CDR3 residues: CASSPNGQSYGYTF. Written as DNA, the CDR3 is TGTGCCAGCAGTCCAAATGGACAGTCCTATGGCTACACCTTC.

This clonotype was found a few times. This rearrangement joins TRBV7-2 to TRBJ1-1, with unresolved D. The V gene lost 5 bases and the J gene lost 8 bases, with 18 bases spanning the gap. The CDR3 spans 14 residues. Germline assignment: CDR1 SGHTA and CDR2 FQGNSA. CDR3 sequence: CASSPKTALIEAFF. DNA of the CDR3: TGTGCCAGCAGCCCGAAGACGGCCCTCATAGAAGCTTTCTTT.